Each of the 10 T cell receptor beta chains below was sequenced from the same sample in a study of T cells in Graves' hyperthyroidism and ophthalmopathy. There were TCR beta CDR3 regions amplified from RNA transcripts. HTBI primers were employed in a first-round RT-PCR of the TCR CDR3. TCRdb called the multiplex PCR reads again in MiXCR, with one record for every CDR3 protein. The sample has fewer than 650,000 distinct CDR3 sequences; approximately 14% are singletons. Material for sequencing was blood. These receptors originate from a woman aged 40 to 50 with Graves' ophthalmopathy.

This clonotype was recorded many times. The CDR3, as DNA: TGCGCCAGCAGCACCGGACTAGCGGGAGCCTACGAGCAGTACTTC. Its translation is CASSTGLAGAYEQYF. This chain joins TRBV5-1 and TRBJ2-7; 13 bases map to TRBD2. Trimming at V came to 4 bases and at J to 2 bases, leaving 3 bases not matched to a gene. This CDR3 spans 15 amino acids. Germline CDR1 reads SGHRS; CDR2 reads YFSETQ.

In its sample, this clonotype was seen many times. This may be a read error, as it is one base from a much larger clone. V gene TRBV6-2 or TRBV6-3 combines with J gene TRBJ2-7, with D uncertain. From germline, CDR1 is MNHEY and CDR2 SVGEGT. The ends were cut back, 4 bases at V and 5 bases at J, with 6 bases in the middle. The CDR3 length is 11 residues. CDR3 protein: CASSSPHEQYF. As DNA, the CDR3 is TGTGCCAGCAGTTCCCCCCACGAGCAGTACTTC.

In this sample, this clonotype turned up many times. The rearrangement joins TRBV28 to TRBJ2-7, with a tentative D call TRBD1 (6 bases). Trimming shortened V by 6 bases and J by 3 bases, and 15 bases separated the two germline ends. The CDR3 loop spans 14 amino acids. Germline V gives CDR1 MDHEN, CDR2 SYDVKM. The DNA for the CDR3 is TGTGCCAGCAGAATTTCCGGGACAAACTACGAGCAGTACTTC. It codes for CASRISGTNYEQYF.

This clonotype was detected ten times or more. V is TRBV12-5 and J is TRBJ1-5; TRBD1 is a possible D gene (6 bases). There are 12 residues in the CDR3. Trimming took off 6 bases at V and 4 bases at J, with 7 bases between the two ends. Germline V CDR1 and CDR2: LGHNT, FRNRAP. This CDR3 reads CASGTGNQPQHF. CDR3 coding DNA: TGTGCTAGTGGAACAGGGAATCAGCCCCAGCATTTT.

This clonotype was counted between two and nine times. The chain uses TRBV19 and TRBJ2-2; no definite D call. Germline CDR1 reads LNHDA; CDR2 reads SQIVND (reference sequence). The CDR3 totals 11 residues. The ends were cut back, 9 bases at V and 7 bases at J, with 9 bases in the middle. In DNA, the CDR3 is TGTGCCAGCGACAACGGCGGGGAGCTGTTTTTT. Translating gives CASDNGGELFF. The whole variable domain, filled in from reference TRBV19 and TRBJ2-2, reads DGGITQSPKYLFRKEGQNVTLSCEQNLNHDAMYWYRQDPGQGLRLIYYSQIVNDFQKGDIAEGYSVSREKKESFPLTVTSAQKNPTAFYLCASDNGGELFFGEGSRLTVL.

The V and J genes are TRBV3-1 and TRBJ2-3, with 8 nucleotides matching TRBD2. Germline V gives CDR1 LGHDT, CDR2 YNNKEL (reference sequence). Germline trimming cut 7 bases from V and 6 bases from J; bases unmatched to any gene: 15. The CDR3 consists of 16 residues. The CDR3 DNA follows: TGTGCCAGCACCTCCGAGCCTAGCGGGCAACCGGATACGCAGTATTTT. Translated: CASTSEPSGQPDTQYF.

This clonotype was picked up a small number of times. This sequence joins TRBV18 and TRBJ1-1; D is unresolved. Germline-derived CDR1 and CDR2 are KGHSH and LQKENI. The CDR3 covers 14 residues. V lost 4 bases to trimming and J lost 3 bases, with 12 bases between them. The CDR3 protein is CASSQGAEDTEAFF. The CDR3 nucleotides are TGTGCCAGCTCACAGGGTGCCGAAGACACTGAAGCTTTCTTT.

This clonotype was seen many times. This chain uses TRBV20-1 with TRBJ2-5, with 13 bases identical to TRBD2. The CDR3 sequence is 15 residues long. Germline V gives CDR1 DFQATT, CDR2 SNEGSKA (reference sequence). Trimming took 3 bases from V and 5 from J; bases not matched to a gene: 6. CDR3 nucleotides: TGCAGTGCTAGCGGGACTAGCGGGGATGGGGAGACCCAGTACTTC. It encodes CSASGTSGDGETQYF.

The V gene is TRBV6-5, the J gene TRBJ1-1; D is perhaps TRBD1 (6 bases). CDR1 is MNHEY and CDR2 is SVGAGI in the germline V gene. The CDR3 is made up of 16 amino acids. The V end was cut by 1 base, the J end by 5 bases, with 17 bases between. CDR3 DNA sequence: TGTGCCAGCAGTTACTTCTGGGGCAGGGGAGAGACTGAAGCTTTCTTT. Residues: CASSYFWGRGETEAFF.

This clonotype was picked up many times. The chain recombines TRBV20-1 with TRBJ1-1; D unresolved. This CDR3 spans 14 amino acids. Trimming pared 0 bases from V and 2 bases from J, leaving 10 bases between. Germline V gene lookup returns CDR1 DFQATT and CDR2 SNEGSKA (reference sequence). This CDR3 is CSARESWGNTEAFF. CDR3 bases: TGCAGTGCTAGAGAGTCTTGGGGTAACACTGAAGCTTTCTTT.